These T cell receptor beta chains were read from a single sample in a study of cytomegalovirus exposure and HLA in healthy donors. Assay used: immunoSEQ multiplex PCR; TCRdb lists only in-frame clones, some missing. Of about 43,000 clones in the sample, roughly 60% were seen once. Input material: PBMCs. Every receptor here comes from a human donor in good health. Both conserved end residues are part of each CDR3. The D gene is left open where the match is weak.

D gene: .
V gene: TRBV5-1
CDR3 protein: CASSFLLDTGELFF

D gene: .
V gene: TRBV7-9
CDR3 protein: CASSLVSGTEAFF

D gene: .
V gene: TRBV19
CDR3 protein: CASSTQVDTEAFF

D gene: TRBD1
V gene: TRBV15
CDR3 protein: CATSRGTGMNEKLFF

D gene: TRBD1
V gene: TRBV5-1
CDR3 protein: CASSDQGQGNSPLHF

D gene: TRBD1
V gene: TRBV6-4
CDR3 protein: CASRGTGADTQYF

D gene: .
V gene: TRBV5-1
CDR3 protein: CASSPFRTNYGYTF

D gene: .
V gene: TRBV7-9
CDR3 protein: CASSPNGRLTAEETQYF

D gene: .
V gene: TRBV18
CDR3 protein: CASSLRQENTEAFF

D gene: .
V gene: TRBV6-5
CDR3 protein: CASTAGGVGPYEQYF

D gene: .
V gene: TRBV2
CDR3 protein: CASSEASLNSPLHF

D gene: .
V gene: TRBV29-1
CDR3 protein: CSVDGPSRAGGRYEQYF

D gene: TRBD1
V gene: TRBV9
CDR3 protein: CASQDRVTDTQYF

D gene: .
V gene: TRBV6-1
CDR3 protein: CASSGGGFTEAFF

D gene: .
V gene: TRBV6-5
CDR3 protein: CASSQRYEQYF

D gene: TRBD1
V gene: TRBV7-2
CDR3 protein: CASSLTGTGFYNEQFF

D gene: TRBD2
V gene: TRBV6-5
CDR3 protein: CASTQRGGTEQFF

D gene: TRBD1
V gene: TRBV28
CDR3 protein: CASSGTGVGEQYF

D gene: .
V gene: TRBV2
CDR3 protein: CASSPNPTYEQYF

D gene: TRBD1
V gene: TRBV11-2
CDR3 protein: CASSSGQNYGYTF

D gene: TRBD1
V gene: TRBV28
CDR3 protein: CASTRGPAYEQYF

D gene: TRBD1
V gene: TRBV29-1
CDR3 protein: CSAMRQGVGDEQYF

D gene: .
V gene: TRBV29-1
CDR3 protein: CSVVGQGKHYGYTF

D gene: TRBD2
V gene: TRBV18
CDR3 protein: CASSPRSGLQETQYF

D gene: .
V gene: TRBV2
CDR3 protein: CASSKQGETGELFF

D gene: TRBD2
V gene: TRBV5-1
CDR3 protein: CASSSGGAPNEQFF

D gene: TRBD2
V gene: TRBV29-1
CDR3 protein: CSVVSGGSTDTQYF

D gene: TRBD1
V gene: TRBV19
CDR3 protein: CASARGQRNQPQHF

D gene: .
V gene: TRBV6-1
CDR3 protein: CASSRWTENQPQHF

D gene: .
V gene: TRBV7-9
CDR3 protein: CASSPEGRGRSEQYF

D gene: TRBD1
V gene: TRBV30
CDR3 protein: CAWTRTGGYGYTF

D gene: .
V gene: TRBV4-3
CDR3 protein: CASSQDQGQGYEQYF

D gene: .
V gene: TRBV6-1
CDR3 protein: CASSAQENQPQHF

D gene: .
V gene: TRBV11-2
CDR3 protein: CASSLRQALYEQYF

D gene: TRBD1
V gene: TRBV5-1
CDR3 protein: CASSYGQGKQTQYF

D gene: .
V gene: TRBV6-5
CDR3 protein: CASSYLDSGNTIYF

D gene: .
V gene: TRBV7-9
CDR3 protein: CASSLRGSNEKLFF

D gene: TRBD1
V gene: TRBV10-3
CDR3 protein: CAISAQGGGNQPQHF

D gene: TRBD2
V gene: TRBV9
CDR3 protein: CASSVAGGFQETQYF

D gene: .
V gene: TRBV21-1
CDR3 protein: CASSPSLRHGCTF

D gene: TRBD2
V gene: TRBV27
CDR3 protein: CASGGTSGSADTQYF

D gene: .
V gene: TRBV30
CDR3 protein: CAWSVSSYEQYF

D gene: TRBD1
V gene: TRBV28
CDR3 protein: CASSPAGTGSWNEQFF

D gene: .
V gene: TRBV9
CDR3 protein: CASSVSSAGEGYTF

D gene: .
V gene: TRBV5-1
CDR3 protein: CASREPANYGYTF

D gene: .
V gene: TRBV28
CDR3 protein: CASSFAGSSYNSPLHF